Presented here are 12 T cell receptor beta chains from one specimen sequenced in a study of spatial heterogeneity in lung cancer. The time point is: sample taken at primary tumor resection. Extraction of whole RNA from tumor, nontumor lung or frozen PBMC preceded unsorted sequencing. TCRdb reanalysed the 5' RACE reads using MiXCR and keeps one entry per CDR3 protein. The data contain 3,500 to 5,500 distinct CDR3 sequences, about 9.8% of them singletons. Specimen: PBMCs, collected at surgery. All receptors come from a male donor with early-stage non-small cell lung cancer.

This clonotype was observed at least ten times. The chain links TRBV27 to TRBJ2-7, with a possible D match to TRBD2 (6 bases). This CDR3 comprises 15 residues. Germline loops: CDR1 MNHEY, CDR2 SMNVEV (reference sequence). V was shortened by 5 bases and J by 1 base, with 15 bases between the two germline ends. CDR3 residues: CASSPLLAPSYEQYF. CDR3 nucleotide sequence: TGTGCCAGCAGTCCCCTACTAGCTCCGTCCTACGAGCAGTACTTC.

This clonotype was seen ten or more times. The chain recombines TRBV13 with TRBJ2-1; D is unclear. This CDR3 is built from 15 residues. V was trimmed by 0 bases and J by 1 base, leaving 7 bases between them. Germline lookup yields CDR1 PRHDT and CDR2 FYEKMQ (reference sequence). CDR3 nucleotides: TGTGCCAGCAGCTTAGGCACGGAGTCCTACAATGAGCAGTTCTTC. The encoded protein is CASSLGTESYNEQFF. The full variable domain, with the rest looked up from reference TRBV13 and TRBJ2-1, is AAGVIQSPRHLIKEKRETATLKCYPIPRHDTVYWYQQGPGQDPQFLISFYEKMQSDKGSIPDRFSAQQFSDYHSELNMSSLELGDSALYFCASSLGTESYNEQFFGPGTRLTVL.

The table lists this clonotype with many counts. The gene calls are TRBV7-9 and TRBJ2-7; D gene unclear. Trimming took off 5 bases at V and 2 bases at J, with 7 bases between the two ends. The CDR3 totals 12 residues. Germline V lookup: CDR1 SEHNR, CDR2 FQNEAQ (reference sequence). The CDR3 DNA is TGTGCCAGCAGCCTCGTCCCCTACGAGCAGTACTTC. It yields the protein CASSLVPYEQYF. Based on the CDR3 plus reference TRBV7-9 and TRBJ2-7, the full variable domain is DTGVSQNPRHKITKRGQNVTFRCDPISEHNRLYWYRQTLGQGPEFLTYFQNEAQLEKSRLLSDRFSAERPKGSFSTLEIQRTEQGDSAMYLCASSLVPYEQYFGPGTRLTVT.

This clonotype came up a few times. The chain recombines TRBV6-1 with TRBJ2-5; the D gene is possibly TRBD2 (6 bases). Germline V lookup: CDR1 MNHNS, CDR2 SASEGT. Trimming pared 6 bases from V and 5 bases from J, leaving 19 bases between. The CDR3 spans 15 residues. The CDR3 nucleotides read TGTGCCAGCAGCCCGGGAGCCCGGGGGTGGGAGACCCAGTACTTC. This translates into CASSPGARGWETQYF.

The V and J genes are TRBV19 and TRBJ2-7; no clear D. Trimming stripped 4 bases from V and 5 bases from J, with 12 bases between. The CDR3 is 13 amino acids. The germline V gene has CDR1 LNHDA and CDR2 SQIVND (reference sequence). This CDR3 is CASSKNRGDEQYF. CDR3 DNA sequence: TGTGCCAGTAGTAAAAACAGAGGAGACGAGCAGTACTTC.

Relative to its sample, this clonotype is hyperexpanded. V usage is TRBV9 and J usage is TRBJ1-6; D is uncertain. V shed 3 bases and J shed 7 bases, with 5 bases lying between them. Germline V gene data show CDR1 as SGDLS and CDR2 as YYNGEE. CDR3 size: 12 residues. CDR3 in amino acids: CASSAVNSPLHF. Written as DNA, the CDR3 is TGTGCCAGCAGCGCAGTGAATTCACCCCTCCACTTT. Full variable domain (outside the CDR3, taken from reference TRBV9 and TRBJ1-6): DSGVTQTPKHLITATGQRVTLRCSPRSGDLSVYWYQQSLDQGLQFLIQYYNGEERAKGNILERFSAQQFPDLHSELNLSSLELGDSALYFCASSAVNSPLHFGNGTRLTVT.

This clonotype is categorized as medium-sized. The J gene is TRBJ2-2, the V gene TRBV7-9, with TRBD1 matching 10 bases. The CDR3 is made up of 14 amino acids. From germline, CDR1 is SEHNR and CDR2 FQNEAQ (reference sequence). Trimming took 9 bases from V and 4 from J; bases not matched to a gene: 5. The CDR3 sequence is CASDRDRGTGELFF. CDR3 DNA: TGTGCCAGTGACCGGGACAGGGGCACCGGGGAGCTGTTTTTT.

This clonotype has only a few counts. V and J are TRBV5-1 and TRBJ2-3; D is ambiguous. Trimming left V 1 base short and J 1 base short, with 10 bases between. There are 15 residues in the CDR3. Germline-derived CDR1 and CDR2 are SGHRS and YFSETQ. The CDR3 here is CASSLKPRGTDTQYF. In DNA form, the CDR3 reads TGCGCCAGCAGCTTGAAGCCCAGAGGCACAGATACGCAGTATTTT.

This clonotype was observed many times. The gene calls are TRBV20-1 and TRBJ2-7, with 14 bases matching TRBD2. The germline gives CDR1 DFQATT, CDR2 SNEGSKA (reference sequence). The CDR3 contains 17 residues. Unmatched junction bases numbered 7, after V lost 2 bases and J lost 1 base. CDR3: CSARSTSGGAKSYEQYF. The CDR3 DNA reads as TGCAGTGCTAGATCGACTAGCGGGGGGGCCAAGTCCTACGAGCAGTACTTC.

Ten or more counts support this clonotype. The chain joins TRBV30 to TRBJ2-1, with D uncertain. V was pared by 5 bases and J by 5 bases, with 10 bases between. The CDR3 extends over 12 amino acids. The germline CDR1 and CDR2 sequences are GTSNPN and SVGIG (reference sequence). The chain's CDR3 is CAWAPQDNEQFF. The CDR3 DNA sequence: TGTGCCTGGGCTCCCCAGGACAATGAGCAGTTCTTC. The full variable domain, with the rest looked up from reference TRBV30 and TRBJ2-1, is SQTIHQWPATLVQPVGSPLSLECTVEGTSNPNLYWYRQAAGRGLQLLFYSVGIGQISSEVPQNLSASRPQDRQFILSSKKLLLSDSGFYLCAWAPQDNEQFFGPGTRLTVL.

This clonotype qualifies as medium-sized. The V and J genes are TRBV6-5 and TRBJ2-1; D is ambiguous. Germline-derived CDR1 and CDR2 are MNHEY and SVGAGI. V was pared by 5 bases and J by 3 bases, with 8 bases between. This CDR3 spans 13 amino acids. The CDR3 coding sequence is TGTGCCAGCAGTCGATCTAGCTACAATGAGCAGTTCTTC. Translated: CASSRSSYNEQFF.

This clonotype has at least ten counts. The chain carries TRBV27 and TRBJ1-4; D might be TRBD1 (5 bases). Trimming removed 1 base from V and 8 bases from J, with 11 bases in between. The CDR3 covers 14 residues. The germline gives CDR1 MNHEY, CDR2 SMNVEV (reference sequence). CDR3 sequence (DNA): TGTGCCAGCAGTTTATTGGGGGGTCCAGAAAAACTGTTTTTT. It codes for CASSLLGGPEKLFF.